Listed here is a single T cell receptor beta chain. Only a few counts were recorded for this clonotype. No antigen is known for it. Base qualities are not provided; no much larger clone lies one nucleotide away. TCR cDNA was synthesized by 5'RACE template switching, which introduced a universal primer site and unique molecular identifiers. Priming for cDNA synthesis came from both the TCR alpha and TCR beta constant segments. Libraries were amplified in two PCR steps, with sample barcodes and sequencing adapters added in the second step. Sequencing of the libraries was done on either Illumina HiSeq 2500 (2x100 bp) or NovaSeq (2x150 bp). The paper's data handling went like this. MIGEC was used to demultiplex reads and collapse the reads into UMI consensus sequences, and MiXCR was used for V(D)J alignment. Vaccine-responding clonotypes were defined with edgeR using replicate PBMC samples, requiring FDR below 0.01 and a log2 fold change above 5 up to day 15. Each bulk clonotype was labeled CD4 or CD8 based on which sequenced repertoire, CD4 or CD8, contained the clonotype at higher abundance. The public reads were reprocessed in TCRdb via fastp at Q25 and MiXCR, keeping in-frame beta chains. Under each unique CDR3 protein, matching rows form one entry showing the most common genes and DNA. The V and J calls reflect TCRdb's pipeline rather than the authors' work. The sample data list hundreds of thousands of distinct CDR3 sequences, and roughly 8.7% of these were observed just once. More than 15% of the sample lies in the top ten.

The treatment or condition label of this sample denotes: live attenuated yellow fever vaccine strain. At each blood-draw timepoint, two biological replicates of bulk PBMCs were collected. PBMCs were isolated from peripheral blood using a standard Ficoll-Paque protocol. TriZol was used to extract RNA from bulk PBMCs, from CD4 and CD8 fractions, and from dextramer-positive and dextramer-negative fractions. These data come from a study of T cells after yellow fever vaccination (dated by TCRdb to about 2019). Study-level background: The SMART-Seq v4 Ultra Low Input RNA kit was used to prepare libraries from fractions with low cell numbers. Two healthy male donors made up the cohort, one aged 18 to 29 years and the other aged 30 to 40 years. To follow T-cell clones before and after both primary and booster YFV17D yellow fever vaccination, bulk TCR alpha and beta repertoires underwent longitudinal sequencing. Blood was collected at multiple timepoints before and after primary and secondary immunization, and bulk PBMC replicates and cell subsets were isolated. Beyond this particular receptor, the publication reports: Because only a couple of donors were included in the study, the extent to which the findings can be generalized is limited. Compared with the primary T-cell response, the secondary T-cell response was faster but weaker, reaching its peak on day 5 rather than on day 15. After the booster, most of the clones that had expanded following primary vaccination were detected again (around 97% of CD4 and roughly nine tenths of CD8), which suggests that memory was broadly maintained. Because abundant contaminating clonotypes from the bulk population could be contained in FACS-sorted repertoires, computational filtering was required. A small fraction of clonotypes showed up in both the CD4 and CD8 compartments, probably as a result of convergent recombination.

The junction carries 15 bases between V and J, which are trimmed by 4 bases and 13 bases respectively. CDR1 is given as SGHRS and CDR2 as YFSETQ, both from the germline V gene. The CDR3 holds 12 amino acids from the cysteine to the phenylalanine. Only the CDR3 portion is preserved as DNA: 36 bases, with reading frame beginning at the first base. The sample in question was PBMCs, obtained on the day of the first yellow fever vaccination. Recombination linked TRBV5-1 to TRBJ2-1; TRBD1 is a possible D gene, resting on 6 matching bases. This clonotype originated in a man between 18 and 35 years old who received the YFV17D yellow fever vaccine. In nucleotides, the sequence is TGCGCCAGCAGCGTCCCCGGACAGCCCCAGTTCTTC. This codes for CASSVPGQPQFF.